This record looks at one T cell receptor beta chain sequence and its context. This clonotype was seen at least ten times. Its antigen is currently not known. No much larger clone is present one base from it, and per-base qualities are unavailable. Patients with hyperthyroidism were aged 18 to 65 years, had been newly diagnosed, and had a disease duration of less than 2 months. Patients with other autoimmune diseases, uncontrolled infections, pregnancy or lactation were excluded. Clinical symptoms, serum thyroxine, TRAb, thyroid ultrasound and orbital computed tomography formed the basis of the diagnosis. Total RNA was extracted with Trizol reagent and quality-checked on an Agilent 2100 Bioanalyzer. This sample is part of a study of Graves' ophthalmopathy and Graves' hyperthyroidism (dated by TCRdb to between 2017 and 2018). For context, the study as a whole: A patient counted as having stable hyperthyroidism if there was no progression to ophthalmopathy within 18 months of follow-up. To tell Graves' ophthalmopathy apart from Graves' hyperthyroidism, and to predict which patients would progress to ophthalmopathy, the study relied on TCR beta repertoire signatures. In total, 135 blood samples were TCR-sequenced: around 42 ophthalmopathy, around 75 hyperthyroidism and some 17 hyperthyroidism-to-ophthalmopathy patients. To explore V-J signatures that distinguish ophthalmopathy from hyperthyroidism, a discovery set of about a hundred patients was enrolled, made up of more than 40 with ophthalmopathy and some 60 with stable hyperthyroidism. For independent validation, a separate cohort was made up of 18 hyperthyroidism patients plus 17 patients who later progressed from hyperthyroidism to ophthalmopathy. In about 6 hyperthyroidism patients, the T-cell repertoire of thyroid tissue was compared with the T-cell repertoire of blood. Following sample collection, hyperthyroidism patients were given methimazole at a starting dose of 30 mg daily, and ophthalmopathy patients were given high-dose intravenous methylprednisolone.

CDR1 SEHNR and CDR2 FQNEAQ are derived from the germline V gene (reference sequence). The CDR3 sequence holds 14 residues, the cysteine and phenylalanine included. Kept here is only the CDR3 DNA, which spans 42 bases and is read in frame from base 1. Trimming costs V 3 bases and J 4 bases, and their ends lie 13 bases apart. TCR beta CDR3 regions were amplified from RNA transcripts for repertoire sequencing. HTBI primers and the Qiagen OneStep RT-PCR kit were used in a first-round RT-PCR, which was followed by a second-round multiplex PCR, size selection and purification. Libraries were sequenced on an Illumina HiSeq2000 using paired-end 100 bp reads. Per the authors' processing: SOAPnuke was used to process the reads, removing any read that contained adapters or uncalled bases, had a mean Phred below 15, or lacked an exact match to the constant primer or identifier. COPE v1.2.5 was used to merge high-quality paired reads. Unique nucleotide sequences were defined as clonotypes and aligned to IMGT TRB V, D and J references using MiTCR v1.1. The analysis was limited to V-J combinations with a frequency above 0.0001, which together covered 99% to 99.2% of the repertoires. For each V-J combination, a TCR clonal expansion and chaos score was defined as the ratio of F50 clonal expansion to chaos observed in the TCRdist matrix. Features were reduced by Welch's t-statistics and random forest to 10 to 15 V-J combinations, which fed a naive Bayes classifier. The similarity between thyroid and blood repertoires was quantified using the Morisita-Horn index. Using fastp at Q25 and MiXCR, TCRdb reprocessed the public reads and kept productive beta chains. Each CDR3 protein gets just one entry, which takes the most common genes and DNA from the rows behind it. TCRdb's processing, not the authors' own work, is the source of the V and J calls. The sample table shows more than 1,000,000 distinct CDR3 sequences, and about 40% are seen once. The biggest ten clones account for 11% of the sample.

General study outcomes and caveats: Sample size was not predetermined statistically, and investigators were not blinded to group allocation. The 13-signature model separated ophthalmopathy from stable hyperthyroidism with approximately 90% sensitivity and almost 84% specificity in cross-validation, and 80%/75% in the test set. Most expanded thyroid clonotypes with frequency above 0.001 were also detected in blood, suggesting blood repertoires may reflect the thyroid immune response. In validation, the model predicted ophthalmopathy progression with roughly 68% sensitivity and approximately 78% specificity; some twelve predicted patients were CT-confirmed with GO in a median of about 6.2 months.

This TCR came from an adult man with Graves' hyperthyroidism. Material: peripheral blood or thyroid tissue (not recorded which). This sequence uses TRBV7-9 and TRBJ2-7; the D gene is tentatively TRBD1 or TRBD2, each matching 5 bases. The CDR3 protein: CASSFGAVGYEQYF. The bases read TGTGCCAGCAGCTTCGGGGCAGTCGGGTACGAGCAGTACTTC.